Presented here are 6 T cell receptor beta chains from one specimen sequenced in a study of blood T cell repertoires in COVID-19. The repertoire was sequenced with immunoSEQ multiplex PCR; TCRdb's copy has only in-frame clones and lacks some. Of around 64,000 clones in the sample, roughly 84% were seen once. Sequenced: peripheral blood. The receptors come from a woman younger than 30 with acute or convalescent COVID-19.

The rearrangement joins TRBV30 to TRBJ1-2, with D possibly TRBD1 on 5 matching bases. CDR1 is GTSNPN, CDR2 SVGIG, per germline (reference sequence). The CDR3 loop spans 14 amino acids. The ends were cut back, 0 bases at V and 4 bases at J, with 12 bases in the middle. The CDR3 nucleotides are TGTGCCTGGAGTGTAAAGGGGTATGCCTATGGCTACACCTTC. It specifies CAWSVKGYAYGYTF.

The V and J genes are TRBV28 and TRBJ1-1; TRBD1 matches at 9 bases. With V trimmed by 6 bases and J by 3 bases, 11 bases remained unmatched. In germline, CDR1 is MDHEN, CDR2 SYDVKM. The CDR3 length is 16 residues. CDR3 in amino acids: CASRGTGWGKDTEAFF. The DNA for the CDR3 is TGTGCCAGCAGGGGGACAGGGTGGGGGAAAGACACTGAAGCTTTCTTT.

This clone was observed a single time. The chain uses TRBV5-1 and TRBJ2-1; 14 nucleotides agree with TRBD2. The V gene's germline CDR1 is SGHRS and CDR2 YFSETQ. After removal of 0 bases from V and 15 bases from J, the junction contained 11 bases not matched to a gene. This CDR3 spans 16 amino acids. CDR3 residues: CASSLVSGLAGGGMFF. The CDR3 bases are TGCGCCAGCAGCTTGGTCTCTGGACTAGCGGGAGGTGGGATGTTCTTC.

This rearrangement joins TRBV5-5 to TRBJ1-1; the D gene is possibly TRBD1 (5 bases). The CDR3 has 15 amino acids. Trimming shortened V by 4 bases and J by 1 base, and 14 bases separated the two germline ends. Germline CDR1 and CDR2: SGHKS and YYEKEE (reference sequence). This chain's CDR3 is CASSVDGHTNTEAFF. The CDR3 coding sequence is TGTGCCAGCAGCGTGGACGGACACACGAACACTGAAGCTTTCTTT.

V is TRBV4-1 and J is TRBJ1-5; 9 positions match TRBD1. CDR3 length: 17 residues. Per the germline V gene, CDR1 is MGHRA and CDR2 is YSYEKL. V gave up 3 bases and J gave up 5 bases; unmatched junction bases: 11. As DNA, the CDR3 is TGCGCCAGCAGCCAGGAGCAGACAGGGGGTTTGTATCAGCCCCAGCATTTT. It specifies CASSQEQTGGLYQPQHF.

The chain uses TRBV20-1 and TRBJ1-2; 8 positions match TRBD1. Germline V gene lookup returns CDR1 DFQATT and CDR2 SNEGSKA (reference sequence). The CDR3 runs to 18 residues. V shed 3 bases, J shed 1 base, and the junction held 16 bases outside the gene matches. In DNA form, the CDR3 reads TGCAGTGCTAGTAAGGGTGGACAGGGCCGAGGAAATAACTATGGCTACACCTTC. Protein sequence: CSASKGGQGRGNNYGYTF.